This T cell receptor (beta chain) is drawn from a study of T cell changes during pregnancy in multiple sclerosis. CDR1 and CDR2 (germline): MDHEN, SYDVKM. This CDR3 is 13 amino acids long. This table comes from immunoSEQ multiplex PCR, and its TCRdb copy is limited to in-frame clones, with some not included. Of about 36,000 clones in the sample, 93% are singletons; the top ten hold approximately 0.44%. Points on this clone: One junction end disagrees with the germline gene, perhaps due to a read error.

Sequencing was performed on CD4+ T cells from peripheral blood mononuclear cells, taken in the first trimester of pregnancy. This receptor was obtained from a female donor with multiple sclerosis, enrolled in a pregnancy study. V and J are TRBV28 and TRBJ1-2; the D is unclear. The CDR3 reads CASSLQAKYGYTF. The CDR3 DNA sequence: TGTGCCAGCAGTCTCCAAGCTAAGTATGGCTACACCTTC.